This T cell receptor beta chain is from a study of blood T cell repertoires in COVID-19. Assay: immunoSEQ multiplex PCR; the TCRdb copy retains only in-frame clones and omits some. This sample carries approximately 50,000 clones, roughly 90% of them seen once, and the ten largest clones take approximately 4%. V was clipped by 3 bases and J by 0 bases, with 5 bases between them. The germline CDR1 and CDR2 sequences are SQVTM and ANQGSEA. This CDR3 is 12 amino acids long. The sample comprised peripheral blood. This sequence originates from a human donor in a cohort sampled during active COVID-19. V gene TRBV29-1 combines with J gene TRBJ1-2, with D uncertain. CDR3 sequence (DNA): TGCAGCGTTGAGGAGGCTAACTATGGCTACACCTTC. Protein product: CSVEEANYGYTF.